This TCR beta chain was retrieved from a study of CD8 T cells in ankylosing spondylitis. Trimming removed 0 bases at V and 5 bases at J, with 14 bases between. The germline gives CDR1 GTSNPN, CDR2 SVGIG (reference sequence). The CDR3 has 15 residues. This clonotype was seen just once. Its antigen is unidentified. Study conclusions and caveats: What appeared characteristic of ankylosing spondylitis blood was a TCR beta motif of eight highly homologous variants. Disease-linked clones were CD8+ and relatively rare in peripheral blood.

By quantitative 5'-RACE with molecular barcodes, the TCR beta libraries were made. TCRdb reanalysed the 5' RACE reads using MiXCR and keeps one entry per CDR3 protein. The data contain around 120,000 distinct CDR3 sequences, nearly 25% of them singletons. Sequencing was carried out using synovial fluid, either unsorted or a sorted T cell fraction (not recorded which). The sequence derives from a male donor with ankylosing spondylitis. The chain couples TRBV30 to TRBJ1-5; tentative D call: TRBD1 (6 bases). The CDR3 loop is CAWSVLNRADQPQHF. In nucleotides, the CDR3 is TGTGCCTGGAGTGTATTAAACAGGGCCGATCAGCCCCAGCATTTT.